These 15 T cell receptor beta chains came from one sample sequenced in a study of shared clonotypes between healthy human individuals. Assay used: immunoSEQ multiplex PCR; TCRdb lists only in-frame clones, some missing. Of more than 400,000 clones listed, approximately 95% are singletons. The sequencing input was naive CD4+ T cells sorted from blood. The sample's subset: CD45RA+ positively selected. The receptors originated from a woman aged 25 to 39 in good health.

This clone was found once. Other DNA sequences in this specimen translate into the identical CDR3. The chain couples TRBV5-1 to TRBJ1-1; D is perhaps TRBD1 (5 bases). The CDR3 is made up of 13 amino acids. V lost 0 bases and J lost 3, with 6 bases in between. The germline gives CDR1 SGHRS, CDR2 YFSETQ. The CDR3 loop reads CASSLVGDTEAFF. The DNA for the CDR3 is TGCGCCAGCAGCTTGGTGGGGGACACTGAAGCTTTCTTT.

The chain combines TRBV9 with TRBJ2-3, with 8 positions matching TRBD2. The V and J ends lost 4 bases and 2 bases, in that order; junction bases with no gene match: 3. Per germline, CDR1 SGDLS and CDR2 YYNGEE. This CDR3 comprises 14 residues. CDR3 loop: CASSSGLDTDTQYF. The CDR3 DNA is TGTGCCAGCAGCTCGGGACTAGACACAGATACGCAGTATTTT. Filled out from reference TRBV9 and TRBJ2-3, the complete variable domain reads DSGVTQTPKHLITATGQRVTLRCSPRSGDLSVYWYQQSLDQGLQFLIQYYNGEERAKGNILERFSAQQFPDLHSELNLSSLELGDSALYFCASSSGLDTDTQYFGPGTRLTVL.

This chain links TRBV4-1 with TRBJ2-7; 9 bases agree with TRBD2. The J segment lost 6 bases and the V segment lost 3 bases, leaving 18 bases of the junction unmatched. Germline CDR1 reads MGHRA; CDR2 reads YSYEKL. The CDR3 contains 18 residues. Here the CDR3 DNA reads TGCGCCAGCAGCCAGGTTTGGAGGGTGGTAGCGGGGGTTGGCGAGCAGTACTTC. This sequence encodes CASSQVWRVVAGVGEQYF.

V is TRBV5-1 and J is TRBJ2-1; no firm D call. Germline V gene data show CDR1 as SGHRS and CDR2 as YFSETQ. V dropped 4 bases and J dropped 1 base, with 9 bases sitting between them. The CDR3 extends over 14 amino acids. The CDR3 region has the DNA TGCGCCAGCAGCGAAGGGAATTCCTACAATGAGCAGTTCTTC. Translated: CASSEGNSYNEQFF.

The chain carries TRBV10-2 and TRBJ1-4; the D is unclear. Per germline, CDR1 WSHSY and CDR2 SAAADI. The length of the CDR3 is 17 residues. Trimming left V 0 bases short and J 5 bases short, with 16 bases between. This CDR3 is CASSESVGLGLNEKLFF. CDR3 nucleotides: TGCGCCAGCAGTGAGTCCGTAGGTCTGGGATTAAATGAAAAACTGTTTTTT.

The V and J genes are TRBV5-1 and TRBJ1-1, with D unclear. The CDR3 sequence is 14 residues long. V lost 4 bases and J 1 base, leaving 11 bases between the germline ends. Looked up from germline, CDR1 is SGHRS and CDR2 is YFSETQ. CDR3 bases: TGCGCCAGCAGCGGAAGCTTGCGGAACACTGAAGCTTTCTTT. Protein sequence: CASSGSLRNTEAFF.

CDR3 bases: TGTGCCAGTAGTAAGGGTCCGGGACAGGGGCGGACCGGGGAGCTGTTTTTT. Translation gives CASSKGPGQGRTGELFF. The V and J genes are TRBV19 and TRBJ2-2; 10 positions agree with TRBD1. CDR3 length equals 17 residues. The germline V gene encodes CDR1 LNHDA and CDR2 SQIVND (reference sequence). V gave up 4 bases and J gave up 5 bases; unmatched junction bases: 10.

The chain combines TRBV28 with TRBJ2-1; 14 nucleotides align to TRBD2. The germline V gene encodes CDR1 MDHEN and CDR2 SYDVKM. The CDR3 is 18 amino acids. Trimming cost V 3 bases and J 0 bases; bases outside gene matches: 4. The CDR3 nucleotides are TGTGCCAGCAGTTTCGGACTAGCGGGAGGTAGCTCCTACAATGAGCAGTTCTTC. It yields the protein CASSFGLAGGSSYNEQFF.

The chain uses TRBV5-1 and TRBJ2-2, with D maybe TRBD1 (7 bases). Germline assignment: CDR1 SGHRS and CDR2 YFSETQ. The CDR3 is 16 residues long. V shed 3 bases and J shed 4 bases, with 16 bases lying between them. The CDR3 coding sequence is TGCGCCAGCAGCTCCGCAGGGGGTAGCGGCACCGGGGAGCTGTTTTTT. This gives the protein CASSSAGGSGTGELFF.

The chain carries TRBV5-1 and TRBJ1-1; TRBD1 agrees at 7 bases. J was trimmed by 1 base and V by 4 bases; bases with no gene match: 13. Germline V gives CDR1 SGHRS, CDR2 YFSETQ. The CDR3 is made up of 17 amino acids. The DNA of the CDR3 is TGCGCCAGCAGCCGTGACAGGGACACTCTGACGAACACTGAAGCTTTCTTT. Protein: CASSRDRDTLTNTEAFF.

The chain links TRBV19 to TRBJ2-1; 11 bases line up with TRBD2. This CDR3 region has 15 residues. Germline V lookup: CDR1 LNHDA, CDR2 SQIVND (reference sequence). V lost 6 bases to trimming and J lost 6 bases; unmatched junction nucleotides: 7. The CDR3 DNA reads TGTGCCAGTAGGCCACCGGGACTAGCGGTCAATGAGCAGTTCTTC. This codes for CASRPPGLAVNEQFF. Based on the CDR3 plus reference TRBV19 and TRBJ2-1, the full variable domain is DGGITQSPKYLFRKEGQNVTLSCEQNLNHDAMYWYRQDPGQGLRLIYYSQIVNDFQKGDIAEGYSVSREKKESFPLTVTSAQKNPTAFYLCASRPPGLAVNEQFFGPGTRLTVL.

Only one count was recorded for this clone. V is TRBV13 and J is TRBJ2-1; the match to TRBD2 covers 7 bases. The germline CDR1 and CDR2 sequences are PRHDT and FYEKMQ (reference sequence). The CDR3 has 15 amino acids. The ends lost 8 bases at V and 7 bases at J; junction bases unmatched: 14. The CDR3 DNA reads as TGTGCCAGCCGCTCCCTGGCGGGAGTTAGGAATGAGCAGTTCTTC. Translation gives CASRSLAGVRNEQFF.

This clone was picked up one time. The chain is built from TRBV5-1 and TRBJ2-7; either TRBD1 or TRBD2 may fit D (6 bases each). V lost 2 bases and J lost 6, with 21 bases in between. Per germline, CDR1 SGHRS and CDR2 YFSETQ. The CDR3 runs to 16 residues. In nucleotides, the CDR3 is TGCGCCAGCAGCTTAGGGGGGTCTGGCTACCGGGGCGAGCAGTACTTC. Its translation is CASSLGGSGYRGEQYF.

V usage is TRBV5-1 and J usage is TRBJ2-5; D perhaps matches TRBD1 (5 bases). This CDR3 is built from 16 residues. V was shortened by 5 bases and J by 1 base, with 18 bases between the two germline ends. In germline, CDR1 is SGHRS, CDR2 YFSETQ. The CDR3 sequence is CASRVITGAPQETQYF. The CDR3 DNA follows: TGCGCCAGCAGGGTAATTACTGGGGCCCCCCAAGAGACCCAGTACTTC.

J is TRBJ1-2 and V is TRBV28; possible D gene TRBD1, 6 bases. V lost 2 bases and J lost 8, with 18 bases in between. CDR3 length: 15 amino acids. Germline V CDR1 and CDR2: MDHEN, SYDVKM. CDR3 sequence (DNA): TGTGCCAGCAGTTTAGAATCCGGCCAGGGACACGGCTACACCTTC. Translating gives CASSLESGQGHGYTF.